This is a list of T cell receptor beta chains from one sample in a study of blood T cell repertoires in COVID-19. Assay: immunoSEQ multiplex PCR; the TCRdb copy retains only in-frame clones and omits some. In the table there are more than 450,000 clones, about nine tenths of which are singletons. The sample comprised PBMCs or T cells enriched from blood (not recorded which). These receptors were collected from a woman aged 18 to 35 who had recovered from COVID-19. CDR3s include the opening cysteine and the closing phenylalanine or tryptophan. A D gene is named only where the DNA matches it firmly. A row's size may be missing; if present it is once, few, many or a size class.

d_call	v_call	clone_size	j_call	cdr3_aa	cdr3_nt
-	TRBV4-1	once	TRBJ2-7	CASSQAQYSSYEQYF	TGCGCCAGCAGCCAAGCACAGTATTCCTCCTACGAGCAGTACTTC
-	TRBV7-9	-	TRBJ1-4	CASSLAIVTADEKLFF	TGTGCCAGCAGCTTAGCGATTGTTACAGCTGATGAAAAACTGTTTTTT
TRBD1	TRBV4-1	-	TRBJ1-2	CASSQEPGTANYGYTF	TGCGCCAGCAGCCAAGAGCCGGGGACAGCCAACTATGGCTACACCTTC
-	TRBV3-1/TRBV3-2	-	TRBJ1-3	CASSQERYTIYF	TGTGCCAGCAGCCAAGAGCGGTACACCATATATTTT
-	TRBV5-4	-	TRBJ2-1	CASSERTADNEQFF	TGTGCCAGCAGCGAGAGGACAGCAGACAATGAGCAGTTCTTC
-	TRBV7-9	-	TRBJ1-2	CASSPQGVYNGYTF	TGTGCCAGCAGCCCACAGGGAGTATACAATGGCTACACCTTC
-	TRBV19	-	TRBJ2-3	CASSISGADTQYF	TGTGCCAGTAGTATCTCCGGGGCAGATACGCAGTATTTT
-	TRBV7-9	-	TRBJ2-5	CASGENQETQYF	TGTGCCAGCGGGGAGAACCAAGAGACCCAGTACTTC
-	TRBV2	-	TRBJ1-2	CATHRNLDSPLDF	TGTGCCACCCACAGAAATTTGGACAGCCCCCTGGACTTC
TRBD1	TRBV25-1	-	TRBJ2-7	CASSEPGGFTGEQYF	TGTGCCAGCAGTGAGCCAGGGGGTTTTACAGGCGAGCAGTACTTC
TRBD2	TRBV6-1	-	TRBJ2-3	CASSEARIAGGGSTDTQYF	TGTGCCAGCAGTGAAGCGCGGATAGCGGGGGGCGGAAGCACAGATACGCAGTATTTT
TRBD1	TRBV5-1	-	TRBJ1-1	CASRRDRGPEAFF	TGCGCCAGCAGACGGGACAGGGGGCCTGAAGCTTTCTTT
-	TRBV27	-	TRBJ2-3	CASRDGRGWGGTQYF	TGTGCCAGCCGAGACGGAAGGGGGTGGGGGGGTACGCAGTATTTT
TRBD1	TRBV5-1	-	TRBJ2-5	CASSLAGTGGETQYF	TGCGCCAGCAGCTTGGCCGGGACAGGGGGCGAGACCCAGTACTTC
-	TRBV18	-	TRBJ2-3	CASSPEADITDTQYF	TGTGCCAGCTCACCCGAAGCCGACATTACAGATACGCAGTATTTT
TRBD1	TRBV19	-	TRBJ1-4	CASSILRGQGAEKLFF	TGTGCCAGTAGTATATTGAGGGGACAGGGGGCGGAAAAACTGTTTTTT
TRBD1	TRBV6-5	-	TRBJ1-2	CASSPSTGRWGYTF	TGTGCCAGCAGTCCCTCGACAGGGAGATGGGGCTACACCTTC
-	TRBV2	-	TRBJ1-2	CASSEEEGASYGYTF	TGTGCCAGCAGTGAAGAGGAGGGAGCTAGCTATGGCTACACCTTC
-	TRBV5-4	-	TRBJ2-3	CASTLDGGSTDTQYF	TGTGCCAGCACCCTGGACGGAGGGAGCACAGATACGCAGTATTTT
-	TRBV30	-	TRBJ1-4	CAWSPRHNEKLFF	TGTGCCTGGAGTCCAAGACATAATGAAAAACTGTTTTTT
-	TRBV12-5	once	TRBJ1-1	CASGSSITGEAFF	TGTGCTAGTGGTTCTTCGATCACAGGTGAAGCTTTCTTT
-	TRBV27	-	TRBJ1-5	CASSSTVNQPQHF	TGTGCCAGCAGTTCCACAGTAAATCAGCCCCAGCATTTT
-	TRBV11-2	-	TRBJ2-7	CASSLDGSSYEQYF	TGTGCCAGCAGCCTAGATGGGAGCTCCTACGAGCAGTACTTC
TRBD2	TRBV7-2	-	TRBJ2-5	CASSSSRGLAGGETQYF	TGTGCCAGCAGCTCAAGTCGTGGACTAGCGGGTGGAGAGACCCAGTACTTC